The rows below give T cell receptor beta chains drawn from one sample of a study of T-cell memory formation after mild COVID-19. MiXCR, run by TCRdb on the 5' RACE reads, gives a single entry per CDR3 protein. The sample gives about 400,000 distinct CDR3 sequences, 20% to 25% of which show up once; around 14% is in the top ten. The sample consisted of PBMCs or a T cell subset sorted from them (not recorded which). The receptors were gathered from an adult woman who had mild COVID-19 (a few samples of this study predate the infection). Cell type and time point are not known. The CDR3 runs from the conserved cysteine through the conserved F or W. The order of the fields is J gene, V gene, D gene, clone size, CDR3 protein, CDR3 DNA. The D gene is left open where the match is weak. Clone size appears in some rows only: once, few, many, or a class for an expanded clone.

TRBJ2-5,TRBV10-3,NA,NA,CAISESIQETQYF,TGTGCCATCAGTGAGTCGATCCAAGAGACCCAGTACTTC
TRBJ1-3,TRBV14,NA,NA,CASSEVLSGNTIYF,TGTGCCAGCAGCGAGGTGCTCTCTGGAAACACCATATATTTT
TRBJ1-1,TRBV5-1,TRBD1,NA,CASSLQVGNRDRNTEAFF,TGCGCCAGCAGCTTGCAAGTTGGAAACAGGGACAGGAACACTGAAGCTTTCTTT
TRBJ1-2,TRBV15,NA,few,CATSRDSYGYTF,TGTGCCACCAGCAGGGACAGTTATGGCTACACCTTC
TRBJ2-2,TRBV5-1,NA,many,CASSWTDPNTGELFF,TGCGCCAGCAGCTGGACAGATCCGAACACCGGGGAGCTGTTTTTT
TRBJ2-7,TRBV7-2,TRBD1,NA,CASSLASGTGHHEQYF,TGTGCCAGCAGCTTAGCATCCGGGACAGGGCACCACGAGCAGTACTTC
TRBJ2-1,TRBV20-1,NA,NA,CSAGLSGRGISYNEQFF,TGCAGTGCTGGGCTTTCTGGGCGGGGCATTTCCTACAATGAGCAGTTCTTC
TRBJ1-1,TRBV15,NA,NA,CATSSTRSLNTEAFF,TGTGCCACCAGCAGTACGCGGAGTTTGAACACTGAAGCTTTCTTT
TRBJ1-1,TRBV29-1,NA,few,CSVAPGLTNTEAFF,TGCAGCGTTGCCCCGGGACTGACGAACACTGAAGCTTTCTTT
TRBJ2-3,TRBV11-2,TRBD2,NA,CASSLRLAGELDTQYF,TGTGCCAGCAGCTTACGGCTAGCGGGGGAATTAGATACGCAGTATTTT
TRBJ1-1,TRBV4-1,NA,few,CASSQRRGALEAFF,TGCGCCAGCAGCCAAAGGAGGGGCGCTCTAGAAGCTTTCTTT
TRBJ2-3,TRBV18,TRBD2,NA,CASSQFSGSATDTQYF,TGTGCCAGCTCACAATTTAGCGGGAGTGCGACAGATACGCAGTATTTT
TRBJ1-2,TRBV27,NA,few,CASSSHLTGYGYTF,TGTGCCAGCAGTTCCCACTTAACAGGGTATGGCTACACCTTC
TRBJ2-5,TRBV7-3,NA,few,CASSLTLKETQYF,TGTGCCAGCAGCTTAACACTGAAAGAGACCCAGTACTTC
TRBJ2-5,TRBV10-3,TRBD1,few,CAIMDRGKETQYF,TGTGCCATCATGGACAGGGGGAAAGAGACCCAGTACTTC
TRBJ2-1,TRBV5-1,TRBD2,few,CASSRGLPGGNEQFF,TGCGCCAGCAGCAGGGGACTCCCGGGAGGGAATGAGCAGTTCTTC
TRBJ2-1,TRBV9,NA,NA,CASSVAGGRNNEQFF,TGTGCCAGCAGCGTAGCTGGGGGACGTAACAATGAGCAGTTCTTC
TRBJ1-6,TRBV7-9,NA,NA,CASSRFEVAGNSPLHF,TGTGCCAGCAGCCGATTCGAGGTTGCGGGTAATTCACCCCTCCACTTT
TRBJ2-2,TRBV6-1,NA,NA,CASSETKGVNTGELFF,TGTGCCAGCAGTGAAACTAAGGGGGTGAACACCGGGGAGCTGTTTTTT
TRBJ2-1,TRBV29-1,NA,few,CSVEDVGLYNEQFF,TGCAGCGTTGAAGATGTGGGTTTGTACAATGAGCAGTTCTTC
TRBJ2-7,TRBV4-1,TRBD1,NA,CASSPKTGAAYEQYF,TGCGCCAGCAGCCCGAAGACAGGGGCAGCCTACGAGCAGTACTTC
TRBJ2-7,TRBV5-1,NA,few,CASSPSGVSYEQYF,TGCGCCAGCAGCCCCTCGGGCGTCTCCTACGAGCAGTACTTC
TRBJ2-1,TRBV27,TRBD2,NA,CASSKSGLAPYNEQFF,TGTGCCAGCAGTAAGTCGGGACTAGCGCCCTACAATGAGCAGTTCTTC
TRBJ2-7,TRBV5-1,NA,few,CASSLEGLAYEQYF,TGCGCCAGCAGCTTGGAGGGTCTGGCCTACGAGCAGTACTTC
TRBJ2-1,TRBV7-2,TRBD2,many,CASSPKSGTSGGTYNEQFF,TGTGCCAGCAGCCCAAAATCCGGGACTAGCGGGGGTACCTACAATGAGCAGTTCTTC
TRBJ2-5,TRBV6-5,NA,NA,CASSWAASGEKTQYF,TGTGCCAGCAGTTGGGCGGCGTCGGGAGAAAAGACCCAGTACTTC
TRBJ2-4,TRBV3-1,NA,NA,CASSQERRGAKNIQYF,TGTGCCAGCAGCCAAGAAAGAAGGGGGGCCAAAAACATTCAGTACTTC
TRBJ2-6,TRBV7-8,TRBD1,NA,CASSPRAGGPISGANVLTF,TGTGCCAGCAGCCCACGCGCAGGGGGACCGATAAGCGGGGCCAACGTCCTGACTTTC
TRBJ2-1,TRBV7-3,NA,few,CASSSSRGNYNEQFF,TGTGCCAGCAGCTCCTCTCGGGGAAATTACAATGAGCAGTTCTTC
TRBJ2-5,TRBV12-3/TRBV12-4,TRBD2,NA,CASSRPGLAGGPLYQETQYF,TGTGCCAGCAGTCGACCGGGACTAGCGGGAGGACCTCTGTACCAAGAGACCCAGTACTTC
TRBJ1-1,TRBV6-1,NA,NA,CASKLWGSTEAFF,TGTGCCAGCAAACTATGGGGTTCCACTGAAGCTTTCTTT
TRBJ1-2,TRBV6-1,TRBD1,NA,CASTSGTGLSYGYTF,TGTGCCAGCACCTCGGGGACAGGGTTGTCCTATGGCTACACCTTC
TRBJ1-5,TRBV30,NA,NA,CAWSVRGRVYSNQPQHF,TGTGCCTGGAGTGTACGAGGGAGGGTTTATAGCAATCAGCCCCAGCATTTT
TRBJ2-7,TRBV4-2,TRBD2,few,CASSQDKAGDEQYF,TGTGCCAGCAGCCAAGATAAGGCGGGAGACGAGCAGTACTTC
TRBJ1-1,TRBV5-6,NA,few,CASSRGQMNTEAFF,TGTGCCAGCAGCCGAGGGCAGATGAACACTGAAGCTTTCTTT
TRBJ2-1,TRBV9,NA,NA,CASSENSVDNEQFF,TGTGCCAGCAGCGAAAACTCGGTGGACAATGAGCAGTTCTTC
TRBJ1-1,TRBV5-1,NA,NA,CASIPDGGRWGLSEAFF,TGCGCCAGCATCCCCGACGGGGGAAGATGGGGATTATCTGAAGCTTTCTTT
TRBJ1-2,TRBV29-1,NA,few,CSVAAGDYGYTF,TGCAGCGTTGCCGCAGGGGACTATGGCTACACCTTC
TRBJ2-1,TRBV30,NA,NA,CAWTHGLLREQFF,TGTGCCTGGACCCACGGACTGCTGCGTGAGCAGTTCTTC
TRBJ2-1,TRBV5-5,NA,few,CASTKLNEQFF,TGTGCCAGCACTAAGCTCAATGAGCAGTTCTTC
TRBJ2-3,TRBV3-1,TRBD2,few,CASSPGLAEPTDTQYF,TGTGCCAGCAGCCCCGGACTAGCGGAACCCACAGATACGCAGTATTTT
TRBJ1-1,TRBV5-1,TRBD1,few,CASSMSDRGTEAFF,TGCGCCAGCAGCATGTCGGACAGGGGCACTGAAGCTTTCTTT
TRBJ1-1,TRBV4-3,NA,NA,CASSQDTGSHTEAFF,TGCGCCAGCAGCCAAGATACAGGGAGTCATACTGAAGCTTTCTTT
TRBJ1-2,TRBV6-5,NA,few,CATSSQGWYGYTF,TGTGCCACCAGTTCACAGGGTTGGTATGGCTACACCTTC
TRBJ1-1,TRBV12-3/TRBV12-4,TRBD1,NA,CASRPLTGGTEAFF,TGTGCCAGCAGACCCCTCACAGGGGGCACTGAAGCTTTCTTT
TRBJ2-2,TRBV7-2,NA,NA,CASTTRGGTGNTGELFF,TGTGCCAGCACCACCCGGGGGGGGACAGGGAACACCGGGGAGCTGTTTTTT
TRBJ2-3,TRBV6-2/TRBV6-3,NA,NA,CASNTGLLTDTQYF,TGTGCCAGCAACACAGGGCTCCTCACAGATACGCAGTATTTT
TRBJ2-1,TRBV9,NA,NA,CASSTRRSGGPASSYNEQFF,TGTGCCAGCAGCACCCGTCGGTCCGGGGGGCCGGCCAGCTCCTACAATGAGCAGTTCTTC
TRBJ2-1,TRBV28,TRBD2,few,CASSPLIGASGGRSIVGQFF,TGTGCCAGCAGTCCTTTAATCGGGGCTAGCGGGGGCCGCTCGATCGTGGGGCAGTTCTTC
TRBJ2-3,TRBV7-3,TRBD2,many,CASTLAGGPEDTQYF,TGTGCCAGCACCCTAGCGGGGGGGCCAGAAGATACGCAGTATTTT